This entry lists 14 T cell receptor beta chains sequenced from one sample in a study of blood T cell repertoires in COVID-19. Sequenced by immunoSEQ multiplex PCR; TCRdb stores in-frame clones only, minus some. The top ten hold around 19% of the sample, which has around 200,000 clones, around 85% seen once. Sequences were obtained from PBMCs or T cells enriched from blood (not recorded which). The receptors shown here come from a middle-aged man who had recovered from COVID-19.

The V gene is TRBV6-4, the J gene TRBJ2-2, with D tentatively TRBD2 (5 bases). The germline V gene has CDR1 MRHNA and CDR2 SNTAGT. The CDR3 contains 14 residues. Trimming stripped 8 bases from V and 5 bases from J, with 15 bases between. CDR3 sequence (DNA): TGTGCCAGCCGAGCGGATCTCGGTACCGGGGAGCTGTTTTTT. Protein: CASRADLGTGELFF.

This chain connects TRBV19 to TRBJ2-5, with 7 bases lining up with TRBD1. V dropped 7 bases and J dropped 5; count of bases not matched to a gene: 10. The germline gives CDR1 LNHDA, CDR2 SQIVND (reference sequence). The length of the CDR3 is 14 residues. CDR3 sequence reads: CASTLTGAGETQYF. CDR3 nucleotide sequence: TGTGCCAGTACCCTTACAGGGGCTGGGGAGACCCAGTACTTC.

This clone was seen only a few times. The J gene is TRBJ2-7, the V gene TRBV2; D is possibly TRBD1 (5 bases). Trimming cost V 5 bases and J 3 bases, with 8 bases left between them. The CDR3 sequence is 12 residues long. Germline V CDR1 and CDR2: SNHLY, FYNNEI. CDR3: CASSLGLYEQYF. In nucleotides, the CDR3 is TGTGCCAGCAGTCTGGGGCTCTACGAGCAGTACTTC. Looking up the rest from reference TRBV2 and TRBJ2-7 gives the full variable domain: EPEVTQTPSHQVTQMGQEVILRCVPISNHLYFYWYRQILGQKVEFLVSFYNNEISEKSEIFDDQFSVERPDGSNFTLKIRSTKLEDSAMYFCASSLGLYEQYFGPGTRLTVT.

The chain uses TRBV4-1 and TRBJ1-2; D remains unclear. There are 15 residues in the CDR3. Germline V gene data show CDR1 as MGHRA and CDR2 as YSYEKL. The ends were cut back, 0 bases at V and 0 bases at J, with 8 bases in the middle. The CDR3 spells CASSQDEAANYGYTF. CDR3 DNA: TGCGCCAGCAGCCAAGACGAGGCCGCTAACTATGGCTACACCTTC.

This chain uses TRBV29-1 with TRBJ1-4; TRBD1 is a possible D gene (6 bases). The CDR3 has 12 amino acids. Germline V gene sequence: CDR1 SQVTM, CDR2 ANQGSEA. V gave up 7 bases and J gave up 7 bases, with 13 bases separating them. CDR3 loop: CSATDSSEKLFF. In nucleotides, the CDR3 is TGCAGCGCCACGGACAGTTCTGAAAAACTGTTTTTT.

This clone was recorded once. The rearrangement links TRBV7-9 to TRBJ2-1, with TRBD2 matching 9 bases. Per germline, CDR1 SEHNR and CDR2 FQNEAQ (reference sequence). The junction had 16 bases not matched to a gene; V was cut back by 6 bases and J by 7 bases. The CDR3 consists of 17 residues. The CDR3 region has the DNA TGTGCCAGCAGTCCGAGGGGGGTAGCGGGAGTAGGTAATGAGCAGTTCTTC. Its translation is CASSPRGVAGVGNEQFF.

This clone has only one observation. The chain employs TRBV10-1 and TRBJ2-1; 11 nucleotides agree with TRBD2. CDR1 and CDR2 (germline): WNHNN, SYGVQD (reference sequence). V lost 4 bases to trimming and J lost 7 bases; unmatched junction nucleotides: 3. The CDR3 consists of 14 residues. This CDR3 is CASSGPSGRNEQFF. The CDR3 DNA is TGCGCCAGCAGTGGCCCTAGCGGGAGGAATGAGCAGTTCTTC.

The chain carries TRBV7-2 and TRBJ2-1; D is perhaps TRBD2 (6 bases). CDR3 length equals 15 residues. Trimming cost V 1 base and J 5 bases, with 12 bases left between them. The germline V gene has CDR1 SGHTA and CDR2 FQGNSA. In DNA form, the CDR3 reads TGTGCCAGCAGCTTAGTTAGCGGAATCGACAATGAGCAGTTCTTC. Amino acids: CASSLVSGIDNEQFF.

This rearrangement joins TRBV15 to TRBJ2-3, with 9 bases fitting TRBD2. V shed 5 bases, J shed 5 bases, and the junction held 8 bases outside the gene matches. The CDR3 sequence is 15 residues long. Germline V gene data show CDR1 as LNHNV and CDR2 as YYDKDF (reference sequence). CDR3 nucleotides: TGTGCCACCAGCCCCGTGGCTAGCGGGATAGATACGCAGTATTTT. Protein sequence: CATSPVASGIDTQYF.

This chain joins TRBV9 and TRBJ2-7, with a possible D match to TRBD1 (7 bases). The CDR3 consists of 19 residues. Trimming cost V 0 bases and J 2 bases, with 24 bases left between them. CDR1 and CDR2 from the germline V gene are SGDLS and YYNGEE. The CDR3 region has the DNA TGTGCCAGCAGCGTAGCAGGGGGAGTAGGAGCGGGCCCTACCTACGAGCAGTACTTC. It translates to CASSVAGGVGAGPTYEQYF.

The gene calls are TRBV5-1 and TRBJ1-1; the match to TRBD1 covers 7 bases. The germline V gene has CDR1 SGHRS and CDR2 YFSETQ. The ends lost 4 bases at V and 7 bases at J; junction bases unmatched: 4. The CDR3 totals 12 residues. CDR3 sequence: CASSPGTVEAFF. CDR3 nucleotide sequence: TGCGCCAGCAGCCCGGGGACAGTTGAAGCTTTCTTT.

The rearrangement joins TRBV7-9 to TRBJ1-2; D might be TRBD1 (6 bases). This CDR3 comprises 14 residues. The V and J ends lost 5 bases and 6 bases respectively, with 16 bases between them. Per germline, CDR1 SEHNR and CDR2 FQNEAQ (reference sequence). The CDR3 sequence: CASSRGVFEDGYTF. The CDR3 region has the DNA TGTGCCAGCAGCAGGGGGGTATTCGAGGATGGCTACACCTTC. Together with reference TRBV7-9 and TRBJ1-2, the CDR3 gives the full variable domain: DTGVSQNPRHKITKRGQNVTFRCDPISEHNRLYWYRQTLGQGPEFLTYFQNEAQLEKSRLLSDRFSAERPKGSFSTLEIQRTEQGDSAMYLCASSRGVFEDGYTFGSGTRLTVV.

CDR3 residues: CASSLLTRGYEQYF. DNA of the CDR3: TGCGCCAGCAGCCTACTGACTAGGGGATACGAGCAGTACTTC. The chain has TRBV5-1 and TRBJ2-7; possibly TRBD2 for D (6 bases). CDR1 is SGHRS and CDR2 is YFSETQ in the germline V gene. Trimming took off 4 bases at V and 4 bases at J, with 15 bases between the two ends. This CDR3 spans 14 amino acids.

The chain carries TRBV14 and TRBJ1-4; no firm D call. Germline-derived CDR1 and CDR2 are SGHDN and FVKESK. The length of the CDR3 is 15 residues. V lost 1 base, J lost 7 bases, and 13 bases lay in between. CDR3 amino acids: CASSQAQRAGEKLFF. The CDR3 nucleotides read TGTGCCAGCAGCCAAGCTCAGAGGGCCGGTGAAAAACTGTTTTTT. The whole variable domain, filled in from reference TRBV14 and TRBJ1-4, reads EAGVTQFPSHSVIEKGQTVTLRCDPISGHDNLYWYRRVMGKEIKFLLHFVKESKQDESGMPNNRFLAERTGGTYSTLKVQPAELEDSGVYFCASSQAQRAGEKLFFGSGTQLSVL.